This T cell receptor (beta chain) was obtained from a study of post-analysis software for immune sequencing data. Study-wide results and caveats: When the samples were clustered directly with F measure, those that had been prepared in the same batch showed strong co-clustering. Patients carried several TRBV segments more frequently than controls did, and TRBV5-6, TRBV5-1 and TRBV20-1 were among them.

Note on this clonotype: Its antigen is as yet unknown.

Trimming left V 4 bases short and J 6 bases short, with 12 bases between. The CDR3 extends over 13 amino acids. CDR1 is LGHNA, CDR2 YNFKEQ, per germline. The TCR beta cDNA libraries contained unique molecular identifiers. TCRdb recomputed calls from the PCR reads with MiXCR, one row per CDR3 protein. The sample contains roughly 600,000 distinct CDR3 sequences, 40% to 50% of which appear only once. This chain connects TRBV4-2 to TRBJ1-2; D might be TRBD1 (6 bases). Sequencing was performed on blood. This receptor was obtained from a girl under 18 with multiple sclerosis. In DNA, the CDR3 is TGTGCCAGCAGCCTGATGGCAGGGGATGGCTACACCTTC. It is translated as CASSLMAGDGYTF.